The present T cell receptor (beta chain) was sequenced within a study of T-cell reconstitution after alpha-beta-depleted transplantation in children. This clonotype was observed at least ten times. The CDR3 is 13 amino acids. The germline V gene encodes CDR1 SGHTA and CDR2 FQGNSA. V was clipped by 7 bases and J by 16 bases, with 23 bases between them. Unique molecular identifiers featured in how the TCRbeta library was prepared. TCRdb redid the calling of the PCR reads with MiXCR, one entry per CDR3 protein. The table shows around 500,000 distinct CDR3 sequences, with around an eighth occurring only once.

Specimen: PBMCs from the stem cell graft donor, collected from the stem cell graft. V is TRBV7-2 and J is TRBJ2-1; D is tentatively TRBD1 or TRBD2 (6 bases each). This receptor was obtained from a human donor who donated a stem cell graft to a child with combined immunodeficiency. CDR3 in amino acids: CASTLDRPRGEFF. CDR3 DNA: TGTGCCAGCACCCTAGACAGGCCAAGGGGGGAATTCTTC.